These 14 T cell receptor beta chains originate from one sample sequenced in a study of blood T cells in healthy people across ages. Primed by a sample-barcoded 5' primer and a J-beta primer mix, a second PCR proceeded for 7 to 11 cycles. Each CDR3 protein is one row after TCRdb ran MiXCR on the 5' RACE reads. Seen here are 750,000 to 950,000 distinct CDR3 sequences, roughly 28% observed once, and the top ten hold about 10%. The sample also formed part of further work on T cells of mothers and their children.

The sample consisted of blood. The receptors come from a woman in her 40s in good health.

This clonotype was recorded at least ten times. J is TRBJ2-7 and V is TRBV20-1; D is possibly TRBD2 (6 bases). The germline CDR1 and CDR2 sequences are DFQATT and SNEGSKA (reference sequence). V was pared by 4 bases and J by 4 bases, with 14 bases between. CDR3 length: 13 amino acids. CDR3 loop: CSATRLDRYEQYF. DNA of the CDR3: TGCAGTGCTACGAGACTAGATCGGTACGAGCAGTACTTC.

The chain carries TRBV3-1 and TRBJ2-5, with TRBD2 as a possible D gene (7 bases). Germline V gene sequence: CDR1 LGHDT, CDR2 YNNKEL (reference sequence). This CDR3 contains 17 residues. V was cut by 3 bases and J by 2 bases, with 19 bases left in between. The DNA of the CDR3 is TGTGCCAGCAGCCAGGGGGGCCTGCGGGGGAGGCAAGAGACCCAGTACTTC. As protein: CASSQGGLRGRQETQYF.

This clonotype was seen repeatedly, ten times or more. V usage is TRBV9 and J usage is TRBJ2-5; D gene unclear. Germline-derived CDR1 and CDR2 are SGDLS and YYNGEE. Trimming removed 4 bases at V and 2 bases at J, with 21 bases between. The CDR3 length is 17 residues. In DNA form, the CDR3 reads TGTGCCAGCAGCTCGCCCCACGCCGGGTCTCAACAAGAGACCCAGTACTTC. Its protein product is CASSSPHAGSQQETQYF.

This clonotype was picked up a small number of times. The chain combines TRBV28 with TRBJ1-6, with a weak D call TRBD1 (5 bases). Germline V lookup: CDR1 MDHEN, CDR2 SYDVKM. The CDR3 runs 14 residues. Trimming shortened V by 8 bases and J by 5 bases, and 13 bases separated the two germline ends. The CDR3 here is CASRGPAHNSPLHF. CDR3 coding DNA: TGTGCCAGCCGGGGCCCAGCCCATAATTCACCCCTCCACTTT.

There are a few counts of this clonotype. This chain joins TRBV20-1 and TRBJ2-7; D assignment may be TRBD1 or TRBD2 (6 bases each). The germline gives CDR1 DFQATT, CDR2 SNEGSKA (reference sequence). V was clipped by 7 bases and J by 7 bases, with 20 bases between them. The CDR3 is made up of 13 amino acids. The chain's CDR3 is CSDKSPGAREQYF. DNA for the CDR3: TGCAGTGATAAGAGTCCGGGGGCCCGGGAGCAGTACTTC.

This clonotype was counted at least ten times. The CDR3 is CASSTGLANTGELFF. DNA of the CDR3: TGCGCCAGCAGCACGGGACTAGCGAACACCGGGGAGCTGTTTTTT. The V and J genes are TRBV5-1 and TRBJ2-2; 8 bases fit TRBD2. CDR1 is SGHRS and CDR2 is YFSETQ in the germline V gene. CDR3 length: 15 amino acids. With 4 bases clipped from V and 0 bases from J, the junction kept 2 bases outside the gene matches.

This clonotype came up a few times. The chain recombines TRBV7-3 with TRBJ2-7; unclear D gene. Germline V gene data show CDR1 as SGHTA and CDR2 as FQGTGA. This CDR3 contains 15 residues. Deletions cut 5 bases from V and 1 base from J, with 15 bases between. This CDR3 reads CASSPGPTSSYEQYF. As DNA, the CDR3 is TGTGCCAGCAGCCCCGGACCCACCTCGTCCTACGAGCAGTACTTC. The entire variable domain, with the rest obtained from reference TRBV7-3 and TRBJ2-7, is as follows: GAGVSQTPSNKVTEKGKYVELRCDPISGHTALYWYRQSLGQGPEFLIYFQGTGAADDSGLPNDRFFAVRPEGSVSTLKIQRTERGDSAVYLCASSPGPTSSYEQYFGPGTRLTVT.

This clonotype appeared a few times. V and J are TRBV5-1 and TRBJ2-1, with 8 bases matching TRBD1. Germline assignment: CDR1 SGHRS and CDR2 YFSETQ. CDR3 length: 18 amino acids. With 1 base clipped from V and 4 bases from J, the junction kept 13 bases outside the gene matches. DNA for the CDR3: TGCGCCAGCAGCTTGACGCAGGGGGCCCAACAGCGTTACAATGAGCAGTTCTTC. Translation gives CASSLTQGAQQRYNEQFF.

This sequence joins TRBV7-9 and TRBJ2-5; TRBD2 might be the D (5 bases). CDR3 length: 15 amino acids. The germline CDR1 and CDR2 sequences are SEHNR and FQNEAQ (reference sequence). V gave up 0 bases and J gave up 5 bases, with 13 bases separating them. The CDR3 protein is CASSLATGLTETQYF. The CDR3 DNA is TGTGCCAGCAGCTTAGCGACGGGGTTGACGGAGACCCAGTACTTC. Variable domain in full (rest from reference TRBV7-9 and TRBJ2-5): DTGVSQNPRHKITKRGQNVTFRCDPISEHNRLYWYRQTLGQGPEFLTYFQNEAQLEKSRLLSDRFSAERPKGSFSTLEIQRTEQGDSAMYLCASSLATGLTETQYFGPGTRLLVL.

This clonotype was seen more than once but under ten times. The chain employs TRBV6-1 and TRBJ2-7; D may correspond to TRBD1 or TRBD2 (5 bases each). The CDR3 is made up of 14 amino acids. The germline V and J ends were trimmed by 7 bases and 1 base, with 14 bases remaining between them. Germline V CDR1 and CDR2: MNHNS, SASEGT. CDR3: CASMGWGSSYEQYF. The CDR3 DNA follows: TGTGCCAGCATGGGATGGGGGAGTTCCTACGAGCAGTACTTC.

Note on this clonotype: This CDR3 is missing its conserved last phenylalanine or tryptophan, likely due to a read error. This chain uses TRBV12-3 or TRBV12-4 with TRBJ2-7; D possibly corresponds to TRBD2 (6 bases). V was pared by 4 bases and J by 2 bases, with 12 bases between. This CDR3 is built from 14 residues. CDR3: CASSSPSDPYEQYC. DNA of the CDR3: TGTGCCAGCAGTTCCCCTAGCGACCCCTACGAGCAGTACTGC.

This chain joins TRBV7-3 and TRBJ2-1, with D tentatively TRBD1 (5 bases). The CDR3 runs to 15 residues. Per the germline V gene, CDR1 is SGHTA and CDR2 is FQGTGA. Trimming pared 5 bases from V and 5 bases from J, leaving 16 bases between. The CDR3 loop is CASSADRGPHNEQFF. CDR3 nucleotide sequence: TGTGCCAGCAGCGCAGACAGAGGTCCTCACAATGAGCAGTTCTTC.

The chain has TRBV7-2 and TRBJ2-1; D call uncertain. This CDR3 comprises 14 residues. CDR1 is SGHTA and CDR2 is FQGNSA in the germline V gene. V was clipped by 0 bases and J by 10 bases, with 13 bases between them. The DNA for the CDR3 is TGTGCCAGCAGCTTAGCGCAGAGTCGAGGCGAGCAGTTCTTC. Residues: CASSLAQSRGEQFF.

The chain joins TRBV4-2 to TRBJ1-1; D unresolved. The germline CDR1 and CDR2 sequences are LGHNA and YNFKEQ. This CDR3 is 16 amino acids long. V shed 0 bases and J shed 3 bases, with 14 bases lying between them. CDR3 sequence (DNA): TGTGCCAGCAGCCAAGATGGGGAGGTGAGAGACACTGAAGCTTTCTTT. Its protein is CASSQDGEVRDTEAFF.